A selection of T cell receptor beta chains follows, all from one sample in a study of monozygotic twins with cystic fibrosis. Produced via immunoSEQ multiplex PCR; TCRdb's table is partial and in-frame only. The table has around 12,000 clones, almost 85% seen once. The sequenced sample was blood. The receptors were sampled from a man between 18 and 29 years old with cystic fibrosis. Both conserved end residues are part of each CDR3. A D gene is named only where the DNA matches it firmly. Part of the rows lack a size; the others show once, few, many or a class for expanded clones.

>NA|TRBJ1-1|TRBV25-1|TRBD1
TGTGCCAGCCAAGATGGGGGGACAGTTGCTATTGAAGCTTTCTTT
CASQDGGTVAIEAFF
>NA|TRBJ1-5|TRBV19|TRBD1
TGTGCCAGTAGATTGGACCCAGGGGGCACGAATCAGCCCCAGCATTTT
CASRLDPGGTNQPQHF
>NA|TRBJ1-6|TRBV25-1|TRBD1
TGTGCCAGCAGTACCATAGACAGGGTTTTACCCCTCCACTTT
CASSTIDRVLPLHF
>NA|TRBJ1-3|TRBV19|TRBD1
TGTGCCAGTAGTAAGGGGACAGGGGCTGGAAACACCATATATTTT
CASSKGTGAGNTIYF
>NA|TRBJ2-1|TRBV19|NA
TGTGCCAGTAGTATTACCTACAATGAGCAGTTCTTC
CASSITYNEQFF
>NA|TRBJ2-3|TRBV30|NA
TGTGCCTGGAGTGTACAGGGATCAGATACGCAGTATTTT
CAWSVQGSDTQYF
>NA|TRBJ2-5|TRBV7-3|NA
TGTGCCAGCAGCAAGAGTGGTGGGGGTGCGACCCAGTACTTC
CASSKSGGGATQYF
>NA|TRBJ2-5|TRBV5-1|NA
TGCGCCAGCAGCTTGGAATGGGGGGACCAAGAGACCCAGTACTTC
CASSLEWGDQETQYF
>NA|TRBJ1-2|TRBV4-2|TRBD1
TGTGCCAGCAGCCAAGACAGGGGGTACTATGGCTACACCTTC
CASSQDRGYYGYTF
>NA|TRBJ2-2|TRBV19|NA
TGTGCCAGTAGTTTCAGGGTGGGGTACACCGGGGAGCTGTTTTTT
CASSFRVGYTGELFF
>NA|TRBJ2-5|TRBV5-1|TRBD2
TGCGCCAGCAGCTTCCAAGCGGGAGGTGAGACCCAGTACTTC
CASSFQAGGETQYF
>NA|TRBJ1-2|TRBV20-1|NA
TGCAGTGCTAGGGCGCGGTATGGCTACACCTTC
CSARARYGYTF
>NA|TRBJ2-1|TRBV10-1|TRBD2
TGCGCCAGCAGTTTCCGACCACCCGGAGTGCCTAGCGGGACCAGTGAGCAGTTCTTC
CASSFRPPGVPSGTSEQFF
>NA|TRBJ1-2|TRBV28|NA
TGTGCCAGCAGTTCCCTGTTAGAAGGTCCCTATGGCTACACCTTC
CASSSLLEGPYGYTF
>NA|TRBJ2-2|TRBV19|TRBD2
TGTGCCAGTAGGCTAGCGGGAGGGCCCGCCGGGGAGCTGTTTTTT
CASRLAGGPAGELFF
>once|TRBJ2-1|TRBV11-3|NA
TGTGCCAGCAGCCTCCGGGACTCAAGCTCCTACAATGAGCAGTTCTTC
CASSLRDSSSYNEQFF
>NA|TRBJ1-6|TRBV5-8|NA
TGTGCCAGCTCTCCGGATGACATAGTCCACTTT
CASSPDDIVHF
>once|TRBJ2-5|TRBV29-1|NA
TGCAGCGTTGGACAGCTCCAAGAGACCCAGTACTTC
CSVGQLQETQYF
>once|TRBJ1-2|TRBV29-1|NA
TGCAGCGCAGTAACGGATAGGGCCTCTGGCTACACCTTC
CSAVTDRASGYTF
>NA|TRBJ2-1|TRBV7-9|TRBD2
TGTGCCAGCAGCCAGGGACTAGCGGGAGGTGAGCAGTTCTTC
CASSQGLAGGEQFF
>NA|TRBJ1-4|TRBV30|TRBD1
TGTGCCTGGAGTACCCTGGGACAGTTTAATGAAAAACTGTTTTTT
CAWSTLGQFNEKLFF
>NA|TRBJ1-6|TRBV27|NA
TGTGCCAGCAGTCCCGGGGTCGGGAATTCACCCCTCCACTTT
CASSPGVGNSPLHF
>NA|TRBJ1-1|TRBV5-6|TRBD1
TGTGCCAGCAGCTTGGATAGGGGGCCGTACACTGAAGCTTTCTTT
CASSLDRGPYTEAFF
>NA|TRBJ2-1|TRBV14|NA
TGTGCCAGCAGCCGATTCCCCTCATGGCCCGAGCAGTTCTTC
CASSRFPSWPEQFF
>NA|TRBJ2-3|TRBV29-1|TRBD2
TGCAGCGTAGAGGGACTAGCGGGACCGACTCGAAGCACAGATACGCAGTATTTT
CSVEGLAGPTRSTDTQYF
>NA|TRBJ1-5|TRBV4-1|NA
TGCGCCAGCAGCCAAGTTACACAGGTCTGGCCCCAGCATTTT
CASSQVTQVWPQHF
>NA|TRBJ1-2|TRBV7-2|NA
TGTGCCATCAGACCGACGCCCCGTGGCTACACCTTC
CAIRPTPRGYTF
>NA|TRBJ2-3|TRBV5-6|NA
TGTGCCAGCAGTCAAGGCGCGTATACGCAGTATTTT
CASSQGAYTQYF
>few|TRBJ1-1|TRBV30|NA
TGTGCCTGGAGGCCCGGGGGCACTGAAGCTTTCTTT
CAWRPGGTEAFF
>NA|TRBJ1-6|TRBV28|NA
TGTGCCAGCAAGCAGGGGAATTCACCCCTCCACTTT
CASKQGNSPLHF
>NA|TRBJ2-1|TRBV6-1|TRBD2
TGTGCCAGCAGTAAAGCGGGAGGGCAGTACAATGAGCAGTTCTTC
CASSKAGGQYNEQFF
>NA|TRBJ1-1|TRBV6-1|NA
TGTGCCAGCAGTGAAGCGAAGTCGGGGGGGATGACTGAAGCTTTCTTT
CASSEAKSGGMTEAFF
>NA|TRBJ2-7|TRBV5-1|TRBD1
TGCGCCAGCAGCTTGTGGGCAGGGGGAGTGTACGAGCAGTACTTC
CASSLWAGGVYEQYF
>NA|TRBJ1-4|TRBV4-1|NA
TGCGCCAGCAGCCGAGAAGCAACTAATGAAAAACTGTTTTTT
CASSREATNEKLFF
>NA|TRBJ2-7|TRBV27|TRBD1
TGTGCCAGCAGTTGGGACAGGTACTACGAGCAGTACTTC
CASSWDRYYEQYF
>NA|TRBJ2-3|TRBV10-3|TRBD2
TGTGCCATCAGCGAACTGACAGCGGGGGCAGATACGCAGTATTTT
CAISELTAGADTQYF
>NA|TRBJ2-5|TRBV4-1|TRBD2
TGCGCCAGCAGCCTCTCCTTTGCCCGGACTAGCGGGGGGCGGGAGACCCAGTACTTC
CASSLSFARTSGGRETQYF
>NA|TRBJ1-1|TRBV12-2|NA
TGTGCAAGTCGCTTAGGGACAGGGGACACTGAAGCTTTCTTT
CASRLGTGDTEAFF
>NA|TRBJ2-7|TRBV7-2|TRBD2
TGTGCCAGCAGCGGGGGGACTAGCAGCACCTACGAGCAGTACTTC
CASSGGTSSTYEQYF
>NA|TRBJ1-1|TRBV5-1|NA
TGCGCCAGCAGCTTGGCTTGGCGGGGGGATCTGAACACTGAAGCTTTCTTT
CASSLAWRGDLNTEAFF
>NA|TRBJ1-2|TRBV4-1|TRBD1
TGCGCCAGCAGACCAAACATTATTGACAGGGGCGTATATGGCTACACCTTC
CASRPNIIDRGVYGYTF
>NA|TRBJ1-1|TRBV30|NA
TGTGCCTGGAGTGCCAGCCCGCCGCCTGAAGCTTTCTTT
CAWSASPPPEAFF
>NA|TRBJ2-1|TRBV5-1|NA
TGCGCCAGCAGCTTGGTGACTAGTTATGAGCAGTTCTTC
CASSLVTSYEQFF